Presented here are 32 T cell receptor beta chains from one specimen sequenced in a study of early T cells in non-severe SARS-CoV-2 infection. Using its own MiXCR run on the 5' RACE reads, TCRdb lists one record per CDR3 protein. The sample lists fewer than 100,000 distinct CDR3 sequences, about 12% seen once, with over 2% in the top ten. Input material: whole blood. These receptors were taken from an adult who was a healthcare worker with PCR-confirmed SARS-CoV-2 infection or an uninfected control (not recorded which).

This chain connects TRBV10-3 to TRBJ2-7; either TRBD1 or TRBD2 may supply D (7 bases each). The V gene lost 2 bases and the J gene lost 2 bases, with 19 bases spanning the gap. The germline V gene has CDR1 ENHRY and CDR2 SYGVKD. The CDR3 is 17 residues long. The CDR3, as DNA: TGTGCCATCAGTGAGCCAGGGGGAACTAGCGTCCCCTACGAGCAGTACTTC. Amino acid sequence: CAISEPGGTSVPYEQYF.

This clonotype was seen ten or more times. The chain recombines TRBV7-9 with TRBJ1-2, with a weak D call TRBD1 (6 bases). Germline loops: CDR1 SEHNR, CDR2 FQNEAQ (reference sequence). The V and J ends lost 5 bases and 3 bases respectively, with 19 bases between them. CDR3 length: 16 residues. The CDR3 DNA sequence: TGTGCCAGCAGCCCAGACGGGGGCAGGACCCACTATGGCTACACCTTC. Its translation is CASSPDGGRTHYGYTF.

CDR3 coding DNA: TGCAGTGCTAGAGGGCGACTAGCGGGGGGCCCTTCGGGATACAATGAGCAGTTCTTC. Its translation is CSARGRLAGGPSGYNEQFF. J is TRBJ2-1 and V is TRBV20-1; 13 bases fit TRBD2. CDR1 and CDR2 (germline): DFQATT, SNEGSKA (reference sequence). V gave up 1 base and J gave up 4 bases; unmatched junction bases: 13. The CDR3 runs 19 residues.

This clonotype came up many times. The V and J genes are TRBV12-3 or TRBV12-4 and TRBJ1-5, with D possibly TRBD1 on 6 matching bases. V was cut by 3 bases and J by 0 bases, with 12 bases left in between. The CDR3 is 16 residues long. CDR3 protein: CASSFGDIYSNQPQHF. The CDR3 DNA is TGTGCCAGCAGTTTCGGGGACATATATAGCAATCAGCCCCAGCATTTT.

This clonotype showed up just a few times. V usage is TRBV20-1 and J usage is TRBJ1-2; 11 bases map to TRBD1. CDR3 length equals 12 residues. The J segment lost 7 bases and the V segment lost 8 bases, leaving 6 bases of the junction unmatched. Germline CDR1 reads DFQATT; CDR2 reads SNEGSKA (reference sequence). For the CDR3, the DNA is TGCAGTACGGGACAGGGGGTTTTTGGCTACACCTTC. Translation: CSTGQGVFGYTF.

With regard to this clonotype: A junction boundary mismatches the germline segment, possibly from a read error. The V and J genes are TRBV6-1 and TRBJ2-3; 9 bases match TRBD2. CDR1 MNHNS and CDR2 SASEGT come from the germline V gene. The CDR3 length is 15 residues. In DNA form, the CDR3 reads TGTGCCAGCGGTGAACCGGGACTAGCACCAAGCACGCAGTATTTT. Its protein product is CASGEPGLAPSTQYF.

Many counts were recorded for this clonotype. The chain is built from TRBV28 and TRBJ2-3; TRBD2 matches at 10 bases. There are 17 residues in the CDR3. The germline gives CDR1 MDHEN, CDR2 SYDVKM. V lost 6 bases to trimming and J lost 5 bases; unmatched junction nucleotides: 14. CDR3 loop: CASRTPEAGGFGDTQYF. The CDR3 bases are TGTGCCAGCAGAACTCCTGAAGCGGGGGGGTTCGGAGATACGCAGTATTTT.

This clonotype has ten or more counts. This chain uses TRBV24-1 with TRBJ2-2; 13 bases agree with TRBD2. Germline assignment: CDR1 KGHDR and CDR2 SFDVKD. The CDR3 length is 17 residues. Germline trimming cut 7 bases from V and 6 bases from J; bases unmatched to any gene: 10. The CDR3 bases are TGTGCCACCAGGGCCTCCGGACTAGCGGGGGATTCCGGGGAGCTGTTTTTT. Translation gives CATRASGLAGDSGELFF.

The chain carries TRBV19 and TRBJ1-5, with 9 positions matching TRBD1. The trim removed 2 bases at V and 1 base at J, leaving 3 bases unmatched. Germline V lookup: CDR1 LNHDA, CDR2 SQIVND (reference sequence). The CDR3 consists of 16 residues. The CDR3 bases are TGTGCCAGTAGTATAACGGGACAGGGAAGCAATCAGCCCCAGCATTTT. Protein: CASSITGQGSNQPQHF.

At least ten counts were recorded for this clonotype. The V gene is TRBV2, the J gene TRBJ2-7; TRBD1 matches 8 bases. CDR1 and CDR2 from the germline V gene are SNHLY and FYNNEI. The CDR3 length is 15 residues. V shed 5 bases, J shed 5 bases, and the junction held 11 bases outside the gene matches. The CDR3 reads CASSTQGQVYNEQYF. The DNA for the CDR3 is TGTGCCAGCAGTACCCAGGGACAGGTTTATAACGAGCAGTACTTC.

The sample holds a few counts of this clonotype. The chain combines TRBV9 with TRBJ1-3; D ambiguous. The CDR3 consists of 13 residues. Per germline, CDR1 SGDLS and CDR2 YYNGEE. Between the trimmed V and J ends, which lost 2 bases and 2 bases, there was a span of 5 bases. CDR3 in amino acids: CASSVNTGNTIYF. The DNA of the CDR3 is TGTGCCAGCAGCGTTAACACTGGAAACACCATATATTTT. The whole variable domain, remainder taken from reference TRBV9 and TRBJ1-3, is DSGVTQTPKHLITATGQRVTLRCSPRSGDLSVYWYQQSLDQGLQFLIQYYNGEERAKGNILERFSAQQFPDLHSELNLSSLELGDSALYFCASSVNTGNTIYFGEGSWLTVV.

A single count supports this clonotype. The J gene is TRBJ2-6, the V gene TRBV5-4; no clear D. From germline, CDR1 is SGHNT and CDR2 YYREEE (reference sequence). The CDR3 is 13 residues long. Trimming pared 5 bases from V and 5 bases from J, leaving 8 bases between. The CDR3 DNA sequence: TGTGCCAGCAGGTCCGAGAGGGCCAACGTCCTGACTTTC. Its protein product is CASRSERANVLTF.

This clonotype has ten or more counts. The V and J genes are TRBV12-3 or TRBV12-4 and TRBJ1-6; a possible D gene is TRBD1 (6 bases). V gave up 3 bases and J gave up 9 bases, with 12 bases separating them. The CDR3 has 14 residues. DNA for the CDR3: TGTGCCAGCAGTTTTTCGGGGGGCGGTTCACCCCTCCACTTT. It codes for CASSFSGGGSPLHF.

The rearrangement joins TRBV7-2 to TRBJ2-5, with 12 positions matching TRBD1. V trimming: 5 bases; J trimming: 4 bases; junction bases outside the gene matches: 8. In germline, CDR1 is SGHTA, CDR2 FQGNSA. This CDR3 contains 16 residues. Here the CDR3 DNA reads TGTGCCAGCAGCAAGTCCGGGACAGGGGGCGGAGAGACCCAGTACTTC. Its translation: CASSKSGTGGGETQYF.

This clonotype was recorded many times. The chain joins TRBV7-9 to TRBJ1-2, with 9 bases fitting TRBD1. CDR1 is SEHNR and CDR2 is FQNEAQ in the germline V gene (reference sequence). V trimming: 2 bases; J trimming: 0 bases; junction bases outside the gene matches: 7. The CDR3 totals 17 residues. CDR3 amino acids: CASSLNGQGFSNYGYTF. CDR3 nucleotide sequence: TGTGCCAGCAGCTTAAACGGACAGGGGTTCTCTAACTATGGCTACACCTTC.

In its sample, this clonotype was seen a few times. This sequence joins TRBV6-5 and TRBJ2-5; TRBD1 is a possible D gene (6 bases). Trimming removed 2 bases at V and 5 bases at J, with 12 bases between. From germline, CDR1 is MNHEY and CDR2 SVGAGI. The CDR3 consists of 14 residues. The CDR3 is CASSYGGPGETQYF. Here the CDR3 DNA reads TGTGCCAGCAGTTACGGGGGCCCCGGGGAGACCCAGTACTTC.

Only a few counts were recorded for this clonotype. The genes are TRBV11-2 and TRBJ1-1; 9 bases are a match to TRBD1. This CDR3 has 15 amino acids. Germline V CDR1 and CDR2: SGHAT, FQNNGV. Trimming took 4 bases from V and 6 from J; bases not matched to a gene: 9. The CDR3 protein is CASSSPGQGRAEAFF. The CDR3, as DNA: TGTGCCAGCAGCTCCCCGGGACAGGGAAGGGCTGAAGCTTTCTTT. Looking up the rest from reference TRBV11-2 and TRBJ1-1 gives the full variable domain: EAGVAQSPRYKIIEKRQSVAFWCNPISGHATLYWYQQILGQGPKLLIQFQNNGVVDDSQLPKDRFSAERLKGVDSTLKIQPAKLEDSAVYLCASSSPGQGRAEAFFGQGTRLTVV.

In this sample, this clonotype turned up many times. The chain uses TRBV6-6 and TRBJ2-1, with D tentatively TRBD2 (7 bases). V was trimmed by 7 bases and J by 9 bases, leaving 13 bases between them. This CDR3 has 12 residues. The V gene's germline CDR1 is MNHNY and CDR2 SVGAGI (reference sequence). The CDR3 protein is CASTKGGGEQFF. The CDR3 nucleotides are TGTGCCAGCACCAAAGGGGGGGGTGAGCAGTTCTTC.

This chain connects TRBV7-2 to TRBJ2-3, with 7 nucleotides matching TRBD2. Germline CDR1 and CDR2: SGHTA and FQGNSA. The J segment lost 3 bases and the V segment lost 5 bases, leaving 8 bases of the junction unmatched. This CDR3 contains 15 residues. CDR3 region: CASSPVGGETDTQYF. In DNA, the CDR3 is TGTGCCAGCAGCCCCGTGGGGGGGGAGACAGATACGCAGTATTTT.

V gene TRBV20-1 combines with J gene TRBJ2-3, with no clear D. Germline assignment: CDR1 DFQATT and CDR2 SNEGSKA (reference sequence). This CDR3 has 13 amino acids. V was pared by 1 base and J by 4 bases, with 9 bases between. This CDR3 reads CSARAPGSDTQYF. CDR3 in DNA: TGCAGTGCTAGAGCCCCAGGCTCAGATACGCAGTATTTT.

This clonotype was found many times. The chain recombines TRBV19 with TRBJ2-2; D could derive from TRBD1 or TRBD2 (5 bases each). There are 14 residues in the CDR3. The germline V and J ends were trimmed by 3 bases and 3 bases, with 8 bases remaining between them. Germline V CDR1 and CDR2: LNHDA, SQIVND (reference sequence). The CDR3: CASSIGTYTGELFF. CDR3 in DNA: TGTGCCAGTAGTATCGGGACCTACACCGGGGAGCTGTTTTTT.

This chain connects TRBV20-1 to TRBJ1-6, with D maybe TRBD1 (5 bases). Trimming shortened V by 4 bases and J by 7 bases, and 17 bases separated the two germline ends. CDR1 and CDR2 from the germline V gene are DFQATT and SNEGSKA (reference sequence). The CDR3 length is 15 residues. The DNA for the CDR3 is TGCAGTGCTATGGACACCCGTGGATTAAATTCACCCCTCCACTTT. Its translation: CSAMDTRGLNSPLHF.

This clonotype has just one count. No conserved phenylalanine or tryptophan is present at the end of the CDR3, so a read error is the likely explanation. The CDR3 DNA follows: TGTGCCAGCAGTGGGACAGGGGTATCACCCCTCCACTAT. Its translation: CASSGTGVSPLHY. V is TRBV28 and J is TRBJ1-6; 10 positions match TRBD1. There are 13 residues in the CDR3. Germline CDR1 MDHEN, CDR2 SYDVKM. The V gene end was trimmed by 5 bases and the J gene end by 10 bases; junction bases not matched to a gene: 2.

This clonotype was seen repeatedly, ten times or more. The chain is built from TRBV7-2 and TRBJ2-7, with 8 bases aligning to TRBD2. J was trimmed by 0 bases and V by 2 bases; bases with no gene match: 15. Germline lookup yields CDR1 SGHTA and CDR2 FQGNSA. This CDR3 is built from 19 residues. The CDR3 loop reads CASSLRDLPGGENSYEQYF. DNA of the CDR3: TGTGCCAGCAGCTTAAGGGATCTCCCGGGGGGGGAGAACTCCTACGAGCAGTACTTC.

The V gene is TRBV7-9, the J gene TRBJ1-1; D gene uncertain. The V gene's germline CDR1 is SEHNR and CDR2 FQNEAQ (reference sequence). This CDR3 contains 15 residues. The germline V and J ends were trimmed by 1 base and 3 bases, with 12 bases remaining between them. The CDR3 DNA follows: TGTGCCAGCAGCTTAGTAGGTGGGCCTTACACTGAAGCTTTCTTT. This gives the protein CASSLVGGPYTEAFF.

There are many counts of this clonotype. CDR3 region: CASSSAPWGYYGYTF. The DNA of the CDR3 is TGTGCCAGCAGCTCGGCCCCGTGGGGGTACTATGGCTACACCTTC. V is TRBV7-2 and J is TRBJ1-2; D may be TRBD1 (5 bases). This CDR3 is 15 amino acids long. CDR1 SGHTA and CDR2 FQGNSA come from the germline V gene. V was trimmed by 4 bases and J by 3 bases, leaving 15 bases between them.

This clonotype was observed a few times. The chain employs TRBV5-4 and TRBJ2-1; 7 nucleotides align to TRBD1. V shed 4 bases, J shed 8 bases, and the junction held 6 bases outside the gene matches. There are 13 residues in the CDR3. Germline CDR1 reads SGHNT; CDR2 reads YYREEE (reference sequence). The CDR3 DNA sequence: TGTGCCAGCAGCAAGGGGGCGGCCGATGAGCAGTTCTTC. Amino acid sequence: CASSKGAADEQFF.

The chain joins TRBV10-2 to TRBJ1-4, with unresolved D. The ends were cut back, 3 bases at V and 0 bases at J, with 11 bases in the middle. Germline CDR1 and CDR2: WSHSY and SAAADI. The CDR3 spans 16 residues. The DNA for the CDR3 is TGCGCCAGCAGTGACCCGAGCGGGGCAACTAATGAAAAACTGTTTTTT. Translated: CASSDPSGATNEKLFF.

This clonotype was picked up many times. The rearrangement uses TRBV5-4 and TRBJ1-4; D is uncertain. The length of the CDR3 is 15 residues. Germline CDR1 SGHNT, CDR2 YYREEE (reference sequence). The V and J ends lost 0 bases and 0 bases respectively, with 6 bases between them. The CDR3 DNA reads TGTGCCAGCAGCTTGGAAGGAACAACTAATGAAAAACTGTTTTTT. This codes for CASSLEGTTNEKLFF. Together with reference TRBV5-4 and TRBJ1-4, the CDR3 gives the full variable domain: ETGVTQSPTHLIKTRGQQVTLRCSSQSGHNTVSWYQQALGQGPQFIFQYYREEENGRGNFPPRFSGLQFPNYSSELNVNALELDDSALYLCASSLEGTTNEKLFFGSGTQLSVL.

This clonotype has ten or more counts. This chain connects TRBV20-1 to TRBJ2-5, with no clear D. The CDR3 has 15 amino acids. The germline V gene has CDR1 DFQATT and CDR2 SNEGSKA (reference sequence). V gave up 0 bases and J gave up 1 base, with 12 bases separating them. CDR3 amino acids: CSARDATIPQETQYF. The CDR3 DNA reads as TGCAGTGCTAGAGATGCCACGATTCCCCAAGAGACCCAGTACTTC.

This clonotype has a count of ten or more. The chain joins TRBV7-9 to TRBJ1-3; D is uncertain. Germline V gene sequence: CDR1 SEHNR, CDR2 FQNEAQ (reference sequence). The length of the CDR3 is 17 residues. V was trimmed by 3 bases and J by 0 bases, leaving 15 bases between them. For the CDR3, the DNA is TGTGCCAGCAGCTTTACGCCCGGCCGAAGCTCTGGAAACACCATATATTTT. It yields the protein CASSFTPGRSSGNTIYF. The whole variable domain, remainder taken from reference TRBV7-9 and TRBJ1-3, is DTGVSQNPRHKITKRGQNVTFRCDPISEHNRLYWYRQTLGQGPEFLTYFQNEAQLEKSRLLSDRFSAERPKGSFSTLEIQRTEQGDSAMYLCASSFTPGRSSGNTIYFGEGSWLTVV.

This clonotype has more than one count but fewer than ten. The gene calls are TRBV2 and TRBJ1-5, with a possible D match to TRBD1 (5 bases). The germline V gene encodes CDR1 SNHLY and CDR2 FYNNEI. Trimming took off 8 bases at V and 1 base at J, with 12 bases between the two ends. The CDR3 extends over 14 amino acids. CDR3 sequence: CASAYGDSNQPQHF. The CDR3 DNA reads TGTGCCAGCGCGTATGGGGACAGCAATCAGCCCCAGCATTTT. The full variable domain, with the rest looked up from reference TRBV2 and TRBJ1-5, is EPEVTQTPSHQVTQMGQEVILRCVPISNHLYFYWYRQILGQKVEFLVSFYNNEISEKSEIFDDQFSVERPDGSNFTLKIRSTKLEDSAMYFCASAYGDSNQPQHFGDGTRLSIL.